This T cell receptor (beta chain) comes out of a study of shared clonotypes between healthy human individuals. As for this clone: Its antigen is not identified.

Looked up from germline, CDR1 is MNHEY and CDR2 is SVGAGI. V lost 0 bases to trimming and J lost 3 bases; unmatched junction nucleotides: 4. This CDR3 has 15 amino acids. Study-wide findings and caveats: There were few donors, and this limited the genetic and exposure-history diversity represented.

Across several immunoSEQ plates, the genomic DNA of each subset was split evenly. Some clones are missing from TCRdb's copy, which holds only in-frame ones; the method was immunoSEQ multiplex PCR. Among more than 400,000 clones listed, around 73% were seen once. The sequence derives from a woman aged 40 to 50 in good health. Some clones in this sample may be carry-over from other donors' samples. Sequenced material: PBMCs. The chain recombines TRBV6-5 with TRBJ1-1; 7 bases line up with TRBD1. The CDR3 DNA sequence: TGTGCCAGCAGTTACTCTCGGACAGGAGACACTGAAGCTTTCTTT. Its translation is CASSYSRTGDTEAFF.